This TCR beta chain is drawn from a study of T cell responses to AZD1222 COVID-19 vaccine. Sequencing was performed with immunoSEQ multiplex PCR; in TCRdb, only in-frame clones are kept and a portion is missing. The table lists 110,000 to 150,000 clones, 90% to 95% of them singletons, with less than 4.5% in the top ten. Germline trimming cut 3 bases from V and 2 bases from J; bases unmatched to any gene: 6. The CDR3 length is 15 residues. Germline CDR1 is SGHRS and CDR2 is YFSETQ. This chain joins TRBV5-1 and TRBJ2-3, with 7 bases fitting TRBD2. This receptor was taken from an adult in good health. The sample in question was peripheral blood, obtained on day 0 of AZD1222 vaccination. This CDR3 reads CASSSGGTVTDTQYF. The CDR3 DNA sequence: TGCGCCAGCAGCTCCGGGGGGACCGTCACAGATACGCAGTATTTT.